Below, 32 T cell receptor beta chains from the same sample are listed, as sequenced in a study of blood T cell repertoires in COVID-19. The table came from immunoSEQ multiplex PCR; TCRdb's copy has only in-frame clones and leaves some out. The sample lists under 250,000 clones, roughly 81% occurring once. Specimen: peripheral blood. The receptors originated from a man aged 45 to 65 who had recovered from COVID-19.

The V call is TRBV6-5, the J call TRBJ1-6; 9 nucleotides match TRBD1. CDR1 is MNHEY, CDR2 SVGAGI, per germline. J lost 8 bases, V lost 4 bases, and 9 bases had no gene match. CDR3 length equals 16 residues. The CDR3, as DNA: TGTGCCAGCAGTTCCCGCCGGGACAGGGCTCATTCACCCCTCCACTTT. Its translation is CASSSRRDRAHSPLHF.

The chain's CDR3 is CASSDSMLADSYEQYF. The CDR3 coding sequence is TGCGCCAGCAGTGATTCGATGCTAGCCGATTCCTACGAGCAGTACTTC. The chain recombines TRBV10-2 with TRBJ2-7, with a weak D call TRBD2 (5 bases). V gave up 3 bases and J gave up 1 base, with 16 bases separating them. CDR3 length: 16 amino acids. Germline CDR1 WSHSY, CDR2 SAAADI.

The CDR3 DNA reads TGCGCCAGCAGGGACACTAGCGGGACCTACAATGAGCAGTTCTTC. Protein sequence: CASRDTSGTYNEQFF. V usage is TRBV10-2 and J usage is TRBJ2-1; 10 nucleotides match TRBD2. Per germline, CDR1 WSHSY and CDR2 SAAADI. The V gene end was trimmed by 6 bases and the J gene end by 2 bases; junction bases not matched to a gene: 4. The CDR3 consists of 15 residues.

In nucleotides, the CDR3 is TGTGCCAGTAGTATATTAGGGGGACCGCACTCTGGGGCCAACGTCCTGACTTTC. Translating gives CASSILGGPHSGANVLTF. The chain is built from TRBV19 and TRBJ2-6, with D possibly being TRBD1 (6 bases). The CDR3 runs 18 residues. The V end was cut by 2 bases, the J end by 0 bases, with 14 bases between. The germline gives CDR1 LNHDA, CDR2 SQIVND (reference sequence).

In its sample, this clone was seen once. The V gene is TRBV5-1, the J gene TRBJ2-1, with TRBD1 as a possible D gene (6 bases). The CDR3 spans 16 residues. V lost 0 bases, J lost 3 bases, and 13 bases lay in between. Germline CDR1 reads SGHRS; CDR2 reads YFSETQ. In DNA, the CDR3 is TGCGCCAGCAGCTTGGACGGCCAGGGGATCTACAATGAGCAGTTCTTC. This gives the protein CASSLDGQGIYNEQFF.

This clone was counted a few times. The chain joins TRBV7-8 to TRBJ2-1; possible D gene TRBD1, 6 bases. V lost 6 bases and J 0 bases, leaving 12 bases between the germline ends. This CDR3 has 15 amino acids. Germline V gene sequence: CDR1 SGHVS, CDR2 FQNEAQ. This CDR3 reads CASSLDSRSYNEQFF. CDR3 DNA sequence: TGTGCCAGCAGTTTGGACAGCCGCTCCTACAATGAGCAGTTCTTC.

The chain links TRBV5-1 to TRBJ2-7; 8 bases are a match to TRBD2. Looked up from germline, CDR1 is SGHRS and CDR2 is YFSETQ. This CDR3 is built from 16 residues. V was pared by 0 bases and J by 4 bases, with 9 bases of the junction left unmatched. CDR3 DNA sequence: TGCGCCAGCAGCTTGGTCCAGGGCGGGAGGATGTACGAGCAGTACTTC. This translates into CASSLVQGGRMYEQYF.

The rearrangement links TRBV2 to TRBJ2-4, with D tentatively TRBD2 (6 bases). Germline loops: CDR1 SNHLY, CDR2 FYNNEI. The CDR3 covers 14 residues. V was trimmed by 6 bases and J by 7 bases, leaving 16 bases between them. In nucleotides, the CDR3 is TGTGCCAGCAGCCCGGAGGGTCAGGTGAACATTCAGTACTTC. Amino acids: CASSPEGQVNIQYF.

The rearrangement uses TRBV29-1 and TRBJ2-7, with 10 positions matching TRBD2. This CDR3 region has 16 residues. With 0 bases clipped from V and 6 bases from J, the junction kept 11 bases outside the gene matches. Germline CDR1 is SQVTM and CDR2 is ANQGSEA. In nucleotides, the CDR3 is TGCAGCGTTGAAGATTCTAGCGGGAGCGGGTACCCCGAGCAGTACTTC. Protein product: CSVEDSSGSGYPEQYF.

The V gene is TRBV10-3, the J gene TRBJ2-2, with a tentative D call TRBD1 (6 bases). Between the trimmed V and J ends, which lost 3 bases and 6 bases, there was a span of 8 bases. Germline-derived CDR1 and CDR2 are ENHRY and SYGVKD. The CDR3 has 13 residues. The CDR3 reads CAISEQGSGELFF. The CDR3 DNA reads TGTGCCATCAGTGAACAGGGCTCCGGGGAGCTGTTTTTT.

V gene TRBV19 combines with J gene TRBJ1-5; 7 bases align to TRBD1. V trimming: 9 bases; J trimming: 6 bases; junction bases outside the gene matches: 14. Germline V CDR1 and CDR2: LNHDA, SQIVND (reference sequence). The length of the CDR3 is 15 residues. The CDR3 DNA is TGTGCCAGCCGGGACAGCTTTATAGCAACTCAGCCCCAGCATTTT. Its translation is CASRDSFIATQPQHF.

Written as DNA, the CDR3 is TGTGCCAGCCGACTCGGGGGGAGGTCCTACAATGAGCAGTTCTTC. This encodes CASRLGGRSYNEQFF. The chain has TRBV27 and TRBJ2-1; 7 bases match TRBD2. The V and J ends lost 8 bases and 1 base, in that order; junction bases with no gene match: 8. The length of the CDR3 is 15 residues. The germline gives CDR1 MNHEY, CDR2 SMNVEV (reference sequence).

This clone was found a few times. The gene calls are TRBV7-8 and TRBJ2-1; D perhaps matches TRBD2 (6 bases). V shed 2 bases and J shed 7 bases, with 12 bases lying between them. The CDR3 totals 14 residues. Germline-derived CDR1 and CDR2 are SGHVS and FQNEAQ. CDR3 in amino acids: CASSLRVGGNEQFF. In nucleotides, the CDR3 is TGTGCCAGCAGCTTAAGGGTCGGGGGTAATGAGCAGTTCTTC.

This chain connects TRBV7-2 to TRBJ2-7; 15 bases align to TRBD2. This CDR3 contains 17 residues. Germline V lookup: CDR1 SGHTA, CDR2 FQGNSA. The junction had 7 bases not matched to a gene; V was cut back by 1 base and J by 6 bases. The CDR3 spells CASSLGTSGRANPEQYF. DNA for the CDR3: TGTGCCAGCAGCTTAGGGACTAGCGGGAGGGCCAATCCCGAGCAGTACTTC.

The J gene is TRBJ2-5, the V gene TRBV28, with D tentatively TRBD1 (5 bases). The CDR3 spans 13 residues. Trimming shortened V by 8 bases and J by 0 bases, and 10 bases separated the two germline ends. CDR1 is MDHEN and CDR2 is SYDVKM in the germline V gene. The CDR3 here is CASLDRNQETQYF. In DNA form, the CDR3 reads TGTGCCAGCCTAGACAGAAACCAAGAGACCCAGTACTTC.

The chain combines TRBV6-6 with TRBJ2-7; 8 nucleotides match TRBD2. V shed 0 bases and J 6 bases; nucleotides not matched to a gene: 7. The CDR3 loop spans 15 amino acids. CDR1 is MNHNY and CDR2 is SVGAGI in the germline V gene (reference sequence). The CDR3 here is CASSYSREVSSEQYF. The CDR3 coding sequence is TGTGCCAGCAGTTACTCGCGGGAGGTATCTTCCGAGCAGTACTTC.

The V and J genes are TRBV18 and TRBJ2-2; D perhaps matches TRBD1 (5 bases). This CDR3 region has 16 residues. V was trimmed by 6 bases and J by 0 bases, leaving 14 bases between them. Looked up from germline, CDR1 is KGHSH and CDR2 is LQKENI. This chain's CDR3 is CASSYWATANTGELFF. Here the CDR3 DNA reads TGTGCCAGCTCTTATTGGGCGACAGCGAACACCGGGGAGCTGTTTTTT.

The rearrangement uses TRBV5-1 and TRBJ2-7; D is possibly TRBD2 (6 bases). In germline, CDR1 is SGHRS, CDR2 YFSETQ. The CDR3 totals 14 residues. The V end was cut by 7 bases, the J end by 3 bases, with 17 bases between. CDR3 sequence (DNA): TGCGCCAGCGAGCCGGGAGTAGGTAACTACGAGCAGTACTTC. It codes for CASEPGVGNYEQYF.

This clone came up a few times. This rearrangement joins TRBV27 to TRBJ2-7; 11 positions match TRBD2. The CDR3 has 15 amino acids. The ends lost 7 bases at V and 0 bases at J; junction bases unmatched: 5. CDR1 and CDR2 from the germline V gene are MNHEY and SMNVEV (reference sequence). The CDR3 spells CASKASGRPSYEQYF. In DNA, the CDR3 is TGTGCCAGCAAAGCTAGCGGGAGGCCCTCCTACGAGCAGTACTTC.

The chain combines TRBV5-1 with TRBJ2-2; TRBD2 agrees at 16 bases. V was pared by 5 bases and J by 4 bases, with 8 bases of the junction left unmatched. In germline, CDR1 is SGHRS, CDR2 YFSETQ. The CDR3 is 18 amino acids. The CDR3 DNA follows: TGCGCCAGCAGATATGGGACTAGCGGGAGGGCGCGCACCGGGGAGCTGTTTTTT. This codes for CASRYGTSGRARTGELFF.

About this clone: A junction boundary mismatches the germline segment, possibly from a read error. This chain connects TRBV10-3 to TRBJ2-7, with D perhaps TRBD2 (6 bases). Germline-derived CDR1 and CDR2 are ENHRY and SYGVKD. This CDR3 comprises 13 residues. The CDR3 reads CAISQGGSDEQYF. Written as DNA, the CDR3 is TGTGCCATCAGCCAGGGAGGCTCCGACGAGCAGTACTTC.

The chain carries TRBV6-6 and TRBJ2-2; 7 bases are a match to TRBD1. This CDR3 spans 15 amino acids. J lost 3 bases, V lost 7 bases, and 8 bases had no gene match. Germline V gives CDR1 MNHNY, CDR2 SVGAGI (reference sequence). Here the CDR3 reads CASIETGRDTGELFF. The CDR3, as DNA: TGTGCCAGCATCGAGACAGGGCGGGACACCGGGGAGCTGTTTTTT.

This clone was counted between two and nine times. This chain uses TRBV7-8 with TRBJ1-2, with 7 positions matching TRBD1. V trimming: 5 bases; J trimming: 5 bases; junction bases outside the gene matches: 2. CDR1 and CDR2 from the germline V gene are SGHVS and FQNEAQ. The CDR3 has 12 residues. The CDR3 nucleotides read TGTGCCAGCAGCGCCAGGGGGTATGGCTACACCTTC. It yields the protein CASSARGYGYTF.

V and J are TRBV21-1 and TRBJ2-1; TRBD2 reflects the table's D call only, with no check against the DNA. TRBV21-1 corresponds to a pseudogene. The CDR3 covers 17 residues. The CDR3 loop reads CASTRGLWREEQDEQFF. CDR3 coding DNA: TGTGCCAGCACCCGAGGACTATGGCGGGAGGAGCAAGATGAGCAGTTCTTC.

The rearrangement links TRBV27 to TRBJ2-5; D might be TRBD2 (5 bases). V was shortened by 2 bases and J by 5 bases, with 9 bases between the two germline ends. The germline CDR1 and CDR2 sequences are MNHEY and SMNVEV (reference sequence). CDR3 size: 13 residues. CDR3 bases: TGTGCCAGCAGTTTAACCCGGAGGGAGACCCAGTACTTC. Amino acid sequence: CASSLTRRETQYF.

This clone was found a few times. V is TRBV3-1 (or the pseudogene TRBV3-2) and J is TRBJ1-2; D ambiguous. Trimming cost V 3 bases and J 6 bases, with 5 bases left between them. Germline CDR1 and CDR2: LGHDT and YNNKEL (reference sequence). This CDR3 spans 11 amino acids. CDR3 nucleotides: TGTGCCAGCAGCCATATTAATGGCTACACCTTC. Protein sequence: CASSHINGYTF.

The DNA for the CDR3 is TGCGCCAGCAGGGCCTCTGGCGGGGATACGCAGTATTTT. Its translation: CASRASGGDTQYF. V usage is TRBV5-1 and J usage is TRBJ2-3; tentative D call: TRBD2 (5 bases). The germline CDR1 and CDR2 sequences are SGHRS and YFSETQ. V was clipped by 5 bases and J by 6 bases, with 13 bases between them. The length of the CDR3 is 13 residues.

J is TRBJ2-3 and V is TRBV10-2, with TRBD2 matching 14 bases. V lost 1 base, J lost 4 bases, and 1 base stayed unmatched. The CDR3 consists of 16 residues. Germline V CDR1 and CDR2: WSHSY, SAAADI. The CDR3 spells CASSEWTSGRPDTQYF. CDR3 in DNA: TGCGCCAGCAGTGAGTGGACTAGCGGGAGGCCAGATACGCAGTATTTT.

There are a few counts of this clone. The chain has TRBV6-5 and TRBJ2-7; 9 positions match TRBD1. Germline CDR1 and CDR2: MNHEY and SVGAGI. J was trimmed by 5 bases and V by 0 bases; bases with no gene match: 5. This CDR3 has 15 amino acids. CDR3 region: CASSYSGQGYHEQYF. The CDR3 nucleotides are TGTGCCAGCAGTTACTCGGGACAGGGCTACCACGAGCAGTACTTC.

The V and J genes are TRBV11-2 and TRBJ2-7; TRBD2 aligns across 16 bases. The CDR3 covers 18 residues. Germline V gene sequence: CDR1 SGHAT, CDR2 FQNNGV. With V trimmed by 5 bases and J by 5 bases, 12 bases remained unmatched. This CDR3 reads CASSPTAGLAGGLHEQYF. The CDR3 bases are TGTGCCAGCAGCCCGACCGCGGGACTAGCGGGAGGGTTACACGAGCAGTACTTC. The variable domain in full, completed from reference TRBV11-2 and TRBJ2-7, reads EAGVAQSPRYKIIEKRQSVAFWCNPISGHATLYWYQQILGQGPKLLIQFQNNGVVDDSQLPKDRFSAERLKGVDSTLKIQPAKLEDSAVYLCASSPTAGLAGGLHEQYFGPGTRLTVT.

The genes are TRBV28 and TRBJ2-7; 8 positions agree with TRBD2. Losses at the gene ends were 4 bases for V and 4 bases for J; bases not matched to a gene: 12. From germline, CDR1 is MDHEN and CDR2 SYDVKM. The CDR3 is 16 amino acids. CDR3 sequence (DNA): TGTGCCAGCAGTTCAATAGCGGGACTAAAGGCTTACGAGCAGTACTTC. Protein sequence: CASSSIAGLKAYEQYF.

In nucleotides, the CDR3 is TGTGCCAGCAGCACCGACAGGACACTCCAAGAGACCCAGTACTTC. It is translated as CASSTDRTLQETQYF. The chain carries TRBV7-2 and TRBJ2-5; D possibly corresponds to TRBD1 (6 bases). V was trimmed by 5 bases and J by 1 base, leaving 14 bases between them. Germline CDR1 reads SGHTA; CDR2 reads FQGNSA. CDR3 length equals 15 residues. Supplemented by reference TRBV7-2 and TRBJ2-5, the full variable domain reads GAGVSQSPSNKVTEKGKDVELRCDPISGHTALYWYRQSLGQGLEFLIYFQGNSAPDKSGLPSDRFSAERTGGSVSTLTIQRTQQEDSAVYLCASSTDRTLQETQYFGPGTRLLVL.